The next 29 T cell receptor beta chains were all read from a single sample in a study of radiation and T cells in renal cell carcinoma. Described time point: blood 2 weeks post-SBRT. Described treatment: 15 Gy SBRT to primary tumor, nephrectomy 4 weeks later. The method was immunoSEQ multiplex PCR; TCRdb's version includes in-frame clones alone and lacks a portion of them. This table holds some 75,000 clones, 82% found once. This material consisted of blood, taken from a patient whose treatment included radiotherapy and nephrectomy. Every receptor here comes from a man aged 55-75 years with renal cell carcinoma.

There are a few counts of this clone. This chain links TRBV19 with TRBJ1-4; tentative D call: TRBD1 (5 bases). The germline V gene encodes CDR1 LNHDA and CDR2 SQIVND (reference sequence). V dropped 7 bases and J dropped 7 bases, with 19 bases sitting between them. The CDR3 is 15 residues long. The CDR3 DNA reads TGTGCCAGTACCCTACAGGCCAGGGAGGGTGAAAAACTGTTTTTT. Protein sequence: CASTLQAREGEKLFF. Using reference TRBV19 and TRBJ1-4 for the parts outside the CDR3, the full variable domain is DGGITQSPKYLFRKEGQNVTLSCEQNLNHDAMYWYRQDPGQGLRLIYYSQIVNDFQKGDIAEGYSVSREKKESFPLTVTSAQKNPTAFYLCASTLQAREGEKLFFGSGTQLSVL.

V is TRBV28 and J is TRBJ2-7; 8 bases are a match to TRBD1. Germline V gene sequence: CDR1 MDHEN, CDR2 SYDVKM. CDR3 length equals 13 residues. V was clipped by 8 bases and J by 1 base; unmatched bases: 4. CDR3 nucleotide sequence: TGTGCCAGCTTACAGGGGGAGTCCTACGAGCAGTACTTC. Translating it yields CASLQGESYEQYF.

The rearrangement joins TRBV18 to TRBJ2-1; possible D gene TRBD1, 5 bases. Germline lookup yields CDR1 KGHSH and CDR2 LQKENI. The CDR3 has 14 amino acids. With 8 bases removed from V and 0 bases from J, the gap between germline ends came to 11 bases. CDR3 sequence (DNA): TGTGCCAGCGTCCAAGACAGCTCCTACAATGAGCAGTTCTTC. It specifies CASVQDSSYNEQFF.

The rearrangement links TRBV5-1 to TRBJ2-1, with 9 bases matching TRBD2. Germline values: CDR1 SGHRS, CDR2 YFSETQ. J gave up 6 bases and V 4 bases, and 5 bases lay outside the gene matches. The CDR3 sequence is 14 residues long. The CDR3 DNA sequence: TGCGCCAGCAGCCGCGAGCGGGAGGTCAATGAGCAGTTCTTC. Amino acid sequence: CASSREREVNEQFF. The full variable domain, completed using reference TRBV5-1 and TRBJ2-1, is KAGVTQTPRYLIKTRGQQVTLSCSPISGHRSVSWYQQTPGQGLQFLFEYFSETQRNKGNFPGRFSGRQFSNSRSEMNVSTLELGDSALYLCASSREREVNEQFFGPGTRLTVL.

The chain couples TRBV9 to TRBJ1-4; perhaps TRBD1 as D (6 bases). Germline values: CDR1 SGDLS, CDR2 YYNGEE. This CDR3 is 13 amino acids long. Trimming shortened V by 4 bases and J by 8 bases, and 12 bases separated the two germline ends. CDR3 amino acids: CASSMTGLEKLFF. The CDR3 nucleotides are TGTGCCAGCAGCATGACAGGTTTGGAAAAACTGTTTTTT. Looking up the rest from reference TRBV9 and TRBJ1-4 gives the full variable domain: DSGVTQTPKHLITATGQRVTLRCSPRSGDLSVYWYQQSLDQGLQFLIQYYNGEERAKGNILERFSAQQFPDLHSELNLSSLELGDSALYFCASSMTGLEKLFFGSGTQLSVL.

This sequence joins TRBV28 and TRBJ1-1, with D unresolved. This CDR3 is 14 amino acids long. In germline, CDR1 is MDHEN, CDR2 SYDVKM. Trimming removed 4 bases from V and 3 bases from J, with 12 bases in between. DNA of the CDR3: TGTGCCAGCAGTTACCGACTAGGGCACACTGAAGCTTTCTTT. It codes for CASSYRLGHTEAFF.

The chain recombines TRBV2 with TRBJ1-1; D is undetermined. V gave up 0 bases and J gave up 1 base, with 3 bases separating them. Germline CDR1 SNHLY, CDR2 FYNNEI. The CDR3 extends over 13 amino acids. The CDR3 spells CASSEAANTEAFF. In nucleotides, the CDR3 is TGTGCCAGCAGTGAAGCGGCGAACACTGAAGCTTTCTTT.

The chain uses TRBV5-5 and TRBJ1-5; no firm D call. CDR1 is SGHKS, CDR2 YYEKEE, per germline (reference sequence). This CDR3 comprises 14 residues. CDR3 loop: CPPTEGFFRQPQHF. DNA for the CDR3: TGTCCCCCAACCGAAGGGTTCTTTCGTCAGCCCCAGCATTTT.

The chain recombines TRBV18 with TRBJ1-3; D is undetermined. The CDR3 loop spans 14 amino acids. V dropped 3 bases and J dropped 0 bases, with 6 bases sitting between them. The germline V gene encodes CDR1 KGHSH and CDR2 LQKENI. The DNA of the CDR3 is TGTGCCAGCTCACCCTCAGGCTCTGGAAACACCATATATTTT. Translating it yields CASSPSGSGNTIYF.

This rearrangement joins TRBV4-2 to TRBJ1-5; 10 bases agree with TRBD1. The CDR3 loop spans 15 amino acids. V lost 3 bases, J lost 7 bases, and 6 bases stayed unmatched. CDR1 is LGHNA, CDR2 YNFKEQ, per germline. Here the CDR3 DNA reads TGTGCCAGCAGCCACCCTGGACAGGGGGGACAGCCCCAGCATTTT. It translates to CASSHPGQGGQPQHF.

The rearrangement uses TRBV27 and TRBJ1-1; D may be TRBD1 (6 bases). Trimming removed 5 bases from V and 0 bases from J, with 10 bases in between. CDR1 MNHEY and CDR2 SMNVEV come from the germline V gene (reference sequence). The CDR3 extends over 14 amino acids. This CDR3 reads CASSLTGLNTEAFF. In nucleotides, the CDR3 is TGTGCCAGCAGTCTCACAGGGCTGAACACTGAAGCTTTCTTT.

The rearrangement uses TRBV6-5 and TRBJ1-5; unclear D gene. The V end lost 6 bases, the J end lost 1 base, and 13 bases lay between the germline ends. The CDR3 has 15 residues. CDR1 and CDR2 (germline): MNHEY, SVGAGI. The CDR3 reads CASSDTGSSNQPQHF. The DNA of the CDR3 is TGTGCCAGCAGCGATACGGGGTCGAGCAATCAGCCCCAGCATTTT.

The CDR3 protein is CATSRVRGSRRDTQYF. CDR3 nucleotide sequence: TGTGCCACCAGCAGAGTCAGGGGGAGTCGGAGAGATACGCAGTATTTT. The chain carries TRBV15 and TRBJ2-3, with TRBD1 identical over 7 bases. This CDR3 has 16 amino acids. Unmatched junction bases numbered 9, after V lost 1 base and J lost 5 bases. CDR1 LNHNV and CDR2 YYDKDF come from the germline V gene (reference sequence).

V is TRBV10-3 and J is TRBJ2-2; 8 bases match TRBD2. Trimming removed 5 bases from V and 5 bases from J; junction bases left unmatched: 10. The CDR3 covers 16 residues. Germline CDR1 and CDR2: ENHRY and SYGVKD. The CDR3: CAISSMGLVRTGELFF. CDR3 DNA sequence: TGTGCCATCAGTTCCATGGGACTAGTTCGAACCGGGGAGCTGTTTTTT.

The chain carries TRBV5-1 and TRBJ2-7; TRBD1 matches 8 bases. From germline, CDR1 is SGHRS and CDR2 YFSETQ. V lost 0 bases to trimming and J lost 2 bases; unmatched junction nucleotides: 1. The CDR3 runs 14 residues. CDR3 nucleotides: TGCGCCAGCAGCTTGGGGACAGGGCCCTACGAGCAGTACTTC. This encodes CASSLGTGPYEQYF. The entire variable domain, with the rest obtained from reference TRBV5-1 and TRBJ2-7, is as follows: KAGVTQTPRYLIKTRGQQVTLSCSPISGHRSVSWYQQTPGQGLQFLFEYFSETQRNKGNFPGRFSGRQFSNSRSEMNVSTLELGDSALYLCASSLGTGPYEQYFGPGTRLTVT.

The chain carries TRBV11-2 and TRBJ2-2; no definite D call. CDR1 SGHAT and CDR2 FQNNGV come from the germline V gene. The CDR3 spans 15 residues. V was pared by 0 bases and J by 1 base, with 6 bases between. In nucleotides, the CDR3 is TGTGCCAGCAGCTTAGATTCAGAGAACACCGGGGAGCTGTTTTTT. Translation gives CASSLDSENTGELFF.

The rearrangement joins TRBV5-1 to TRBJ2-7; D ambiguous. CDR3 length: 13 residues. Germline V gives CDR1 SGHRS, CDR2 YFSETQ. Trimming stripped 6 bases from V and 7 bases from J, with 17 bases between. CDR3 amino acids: CASNFAGVGEQYF. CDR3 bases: TGCGCCAGCAATTTCGCAGGAGTCGGGGAGCAGTACTTC.

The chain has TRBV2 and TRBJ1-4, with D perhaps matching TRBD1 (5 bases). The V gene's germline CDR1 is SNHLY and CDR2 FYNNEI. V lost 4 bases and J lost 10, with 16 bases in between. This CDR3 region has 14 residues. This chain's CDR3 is CASSVAGAEGKLFF. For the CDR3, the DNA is TGTGCCAGCAGTGTGGCCGGGGCTGAAGGAAAACTGTTTTTT. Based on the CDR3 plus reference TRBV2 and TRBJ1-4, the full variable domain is EPEVTQTPSHQVTQMGQEVILRCVPISNHLYFYWYRQILGQKVEFLVSFYNNEISEKSEIFDDQFSVERPDGSNFTLKIRSTKLEDSAMYFCASSVAGAEGKLFFGSGTQLSVL.

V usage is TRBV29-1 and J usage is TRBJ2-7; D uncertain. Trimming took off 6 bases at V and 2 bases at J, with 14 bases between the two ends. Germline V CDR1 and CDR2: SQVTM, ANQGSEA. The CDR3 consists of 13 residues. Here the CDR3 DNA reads TGCAGCGTCCTTCTTGGGCAGACCTACGAGCAGTACTTC. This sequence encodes CSVLLGQTYEQYF.

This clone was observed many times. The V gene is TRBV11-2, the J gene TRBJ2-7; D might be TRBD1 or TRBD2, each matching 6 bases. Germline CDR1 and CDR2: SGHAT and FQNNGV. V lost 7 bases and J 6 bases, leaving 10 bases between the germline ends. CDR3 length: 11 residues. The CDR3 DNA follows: TGTGCCAGCATCGAGGGGGGCGAGCAGTACTTC. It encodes CASIEGGEQYF.

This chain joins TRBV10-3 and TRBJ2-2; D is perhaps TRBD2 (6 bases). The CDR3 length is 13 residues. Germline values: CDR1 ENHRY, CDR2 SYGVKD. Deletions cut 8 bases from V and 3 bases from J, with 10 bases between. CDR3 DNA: TGTGCCATCTCCAGCGGGTACACCGGGGAGCTGTTTTTT. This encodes CAISSGYTGELFF.

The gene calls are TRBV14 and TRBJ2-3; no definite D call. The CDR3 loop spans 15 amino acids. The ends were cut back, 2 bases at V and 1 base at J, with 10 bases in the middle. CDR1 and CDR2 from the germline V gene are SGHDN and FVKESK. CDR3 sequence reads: CASSQIAGRTDTQYF. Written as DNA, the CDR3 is TGTGCCAGCAGCCAAATAGCCGGACGCACAGATACGCAGTATTTT.

In DNA form, the CDR3 reads TGTGCCAGCAGCGTAGGTCGGGAGAACACCGGGGAGCTGTTTTTT. As protein: CASSVGRENTGELFF. V is TRBV9 and J is TRBJ2-2; tentatively, D is TRBD2 (5 bases). V lost 0 bases to trimming and J lost 1 base, with 7 bases between them. Germline loops: CDR1 SGDLS, CDR2 YYNGEE. The CDR3 runs to 15 residues.

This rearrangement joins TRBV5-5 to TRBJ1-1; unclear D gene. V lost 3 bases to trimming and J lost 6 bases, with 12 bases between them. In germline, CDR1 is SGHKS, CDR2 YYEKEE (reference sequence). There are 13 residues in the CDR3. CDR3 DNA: TGTGCCAGCAGCTCAATGGCGGTCCCTGAAGCTTTCTTT. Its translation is CASSSMAVPEAFF. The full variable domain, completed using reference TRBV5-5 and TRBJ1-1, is DAGVTQSPTHLIKTRGQQVTLRCSPISGHKSVSWYQQVLGQGPQFIFQYYEKEERGRGNFPDRFSARQFPNYSSELNVNALLLGDSALYLCASSSMAVPEAFFGQGTRLTVV.

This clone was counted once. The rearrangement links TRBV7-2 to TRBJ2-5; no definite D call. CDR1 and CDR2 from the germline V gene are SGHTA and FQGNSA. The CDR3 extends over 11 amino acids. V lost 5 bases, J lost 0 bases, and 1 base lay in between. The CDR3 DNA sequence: TGTGCCAGCAGCGACCAAGAGACCCAGTACTTC. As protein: CASSDQETQYF.

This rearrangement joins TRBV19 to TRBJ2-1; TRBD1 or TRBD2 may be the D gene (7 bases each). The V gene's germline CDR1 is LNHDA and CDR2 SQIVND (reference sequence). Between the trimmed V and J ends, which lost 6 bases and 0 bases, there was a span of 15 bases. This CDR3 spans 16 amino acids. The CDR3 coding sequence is TGTGCCAGTAGCCGCCAGGGGGGGAGCTCCTACAATGAGCAGTTCTTC. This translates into CASSRQGGSSYNEQFF.

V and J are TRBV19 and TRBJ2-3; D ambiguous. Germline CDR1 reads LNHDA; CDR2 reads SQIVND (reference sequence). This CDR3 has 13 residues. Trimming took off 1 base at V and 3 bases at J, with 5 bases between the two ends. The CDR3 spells CASSIGGTDTQYF. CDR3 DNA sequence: TGTGCCAGTAGTATAGGGGGAACAGATACGCAGTATTTT.

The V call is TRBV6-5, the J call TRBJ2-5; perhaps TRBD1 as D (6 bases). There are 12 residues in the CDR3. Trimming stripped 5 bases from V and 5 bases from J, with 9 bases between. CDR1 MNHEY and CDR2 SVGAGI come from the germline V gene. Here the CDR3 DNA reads TGTGCCAGCAGTACGAGGGGGGAGACCCAGTACTTC. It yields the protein CASSTRGETQYF.

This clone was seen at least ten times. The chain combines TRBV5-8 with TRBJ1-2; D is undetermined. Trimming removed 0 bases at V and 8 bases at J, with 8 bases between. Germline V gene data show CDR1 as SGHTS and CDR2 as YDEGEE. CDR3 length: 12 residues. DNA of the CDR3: TGTGCCAGCAGCTTGGATGGAGAAGGCTACACCTTC. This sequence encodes CASSLDGEGYTF.